This TCR beta chain was recovered during a study of T cell responses to AZD1222 COVID-19 vaccine. Study outcomes and limitations: CD4 TCRs associated with vaccination spanned spike, dominating at 160-218 and 743-854. Epitopes outside B.1.351 and B.1.1.7 mutated regions reportedly drew nearly half of spike TCRs. After the peak T cell response, and only then, were repertoires sampled.

The CDR3 loop spans 14 amino acids. The germline CDR1 and CDR2 sequences are MGHRA and YSYEKL. The V end was cut by 0 bases, the J end by 7 bases, with 12 bases between. In the case of this clone: Antigen unknown.

Assay used: immunoSEQ multiplex PCR; TCRdb lists only in-frame clones, some missing. This repertoire shows about 170,000 clones, around 90% found once; its top ten account for approximately 0.97%. The receptor was isolated from an adult who received the AZD1222 COVID-19 vaccine. Sequenced here: peripheral blood, sampled 28 days after the second AZD1222 dose. This chain joins TRBV4-1 and TRBJ1-2; unclear D gene. The CDR3 DNA reads TGCGCCAGCAGCCAAGAGCTTGAGTTGTCTGGCTACACCTTC. It encodes CASSQELELSGYTF.